A selection of T cell receptor beta chains follows, all from one sample in a study of monozygotic twins with inflammatory bowel disease. TCRdb re-called the 5' RACE reads and shows each CDR3 protein once, DNA omitted. The specimen's table records 200,000 to 250,000 distinct CDR3 sequences. Material: blood. These receptors came from a human donor with ulcerative colitis or Crohn's disease, or a healthy co-twin of an affected twin (not recorded which). Both conserved end residues are part of each CDR3.

TRBJ2-1 TRBV6-5 CASTQTGVDEQFF
TRBJ1-1 TRBV7-2 CASSPPRLMNTEAFF
TRBJ2-4 TRBV7-2 CASSLSGGGAKNIQYF
TRBJ2-7 TRBV28 CASSLGRFVEQYF
TRBJ2-5 TRBV18 CASSPRGLQETQYF
TRBJ2-5 TRBV7-2 CASSLGVGAGETQYF
TRBJ2-3 TRBV5-4 CASSLEGLATDTQYF
TRBJ2-2 TRBV19 CASRGFGTGELFF
TRBJ1-2 TRBV15 CATSREPDRDYGYTF
TRBJ2-3 TRBV4-1 CASSQISGVRTDTQYF
TRBJ2-2 TRBV12-3/TRBV12-4 CASSVTWDISTGELFF
TRBJ2-3 TRBV5-4 CASSADSNTDTQYF
TRBJ2-1 TRBV7-2 CASNGAGNEQFF
TRBJ2-3 TRBV24-1 CATAGTSGRNTDTQYF
TRBJ2-3 TRBV12-3/TRBV12-4 CASSLACTQYF
TRBJ1-5 TRBV28 CASWWGPTVEWSNQPQHF
TRBJ2-7 TRBV7-9 CASSLALQGAEQYF
TRBJ1-2 TRBV29-1 CSVLRQGSYTF
TRBJ2-5 TRBV24-1 CATSQAGAGETQYF
TRBJ2-1 TRBV11-2 CASSKGYGTVSNEQFF
TRBJ2-7 TRBV20-1 CSTRDRDKSISSYEQYF
TRBJ2-1 TRBV20-1 CSAKSGGAHNEQFF
TRBJ2-5 TRBV29-1 CSVRVGEETQYF
TRBJ1-1 TRBV5-1 CASSPLQGNTEAFF
TRBJ2-4 TRBV6-1 CASLTGKVGKNIQYF
TRBJ2-7 TRBV9 CANFTGVEQYF
TRBJ1-1 TRBV6-5 CASKRTGYLEAFF
TRBJ2-3 TRBV7-2 CASSRGGAGEADTQYF